The clone carrying this T cell receptor beta chain was recorded at least ten times. The data belong to a study of T-cell reconstitution after alpha-beta-depleted transplantation in children. Unique molecular identifiers were incorporated into the prepared TCRbeta library. TCRdb itself ran the PCR reads through MiXCR, one entry per CDR3 protein. The table lists 330,000 or so distinct CDR3 sequences, around a tenth of them singletons, with approximately 2.3% in the top ten. V lost 3 bases to trimming and J lost 7 bases; unmatched junction nucleotides: 2. The CDR3 sequence is 13 residues long. Germline values: CDR1 ENHRY, CDR2 SYGVKD.

The sample consisted of PBMCs from the stem cell graft donor, taken from the stem cell graft. The receptor was isolated from a human donor who donated a stem cell graft to a child with acute lymphoblastic leukemia. The chain has TRBV10-3 and TRBJ2-1; 8 bases agree with TRBD2. CDR3 in amino acids: CAISDPGGNEQFF. For the CDR3, the DNA is TGTGCCATCAGTGATCCGGGGGGGAATGAGCAGTTCTTC.